Each of the 10 T cell receptor beta chains below was sequenced from the same sample in a study of T-cell memory formation after mild COVID-19. TCRdb reprocessed the 5' RACE reads via MiXCR and lists one record per CDR3 protein. The table includes about 82,000 distinct CDR3 sequences, roughly 15% detected once. Sequencing input: PBMCs or a T cell subset sorted from them (not recorded which). The origin of the receptors is a man aged 18 to 30 who had mild COVID-19 (a few samples of this study predate the infection). Cell type and time point are not known.

This clonotype has only a few counts. CDR3 sequence (DNA): TGCGCCAGCAGCTCACTGCAGGGGACGAATTCACCCCTCCACTTT. It translates to CASSSLQGTNSPLHF. This chain joins TRBV5-1 and TRBJ1-6, with D possibly being TRBD1 (6 bases). The germline CDR1 and CDR2 sequences are SGHRS and YFSETQ. CDR3 size: 15 residues. The ends were cut back, 3 bases at V and 7 bases at J, with 14 bases in the middle.

The sample holds a few counts of this clonotype. V gene TRBV29-1 combines with J gene TRBJ2-1, with 10 bases fitting TRBD1. Looked up from germline, CDR1 is SQVTM and CDR2 is ANQGSEA. V was pared by 7 bases and J by 4 bases, with 10 bases of the junction left unmatched. This CDR3 contains 15 residues. Here the CDR3 reads CSAGADRGTYNEQFF. The CDR3 nucleotides are TGCAGCGCCGGGGCGGACAGGGGGACTTACAATGAGCAGTTCTTC.

This clonotype was observed many times. The rearrangement joins TRBV5-4 to TRBJ1-1; a weak D match, TRBD1 (6 bases). The CDR3 spans 13 residues. V lost 6 bases to trimming and J lost 6 bases, with 15 bases between them. Germline CDR1 is SGHNT and CDR2 is YYREEE (reference sequence). The CDR3 is CASTYGGAAEAFF. CDR3 coding DNA: TGTGCCAGCACCTACGGGGGGGCCGCTGAAGCTTTCTTT.

To note about this clonotype: This may stem from a read error, because a much larger clone lies one nucleotide away. J is TRBJ1-4 and V is TRBV4-3; 9 nucleotides agree with TRBD1. After removal of 5 bases from V and 5 bases from J, the junction contained 9 bases not matched to a gene. This CDR3 has 16 residues. Germline V gene data show CDR1 as LGHNA and CDR2 as YSLEER. DNA for the CDR3: TGCGCCAGCAGCAAAGCCCCCGGGACAGGGAATGAAAAACTGTTTTTT. This encodes CASSKAPGTGNEKLFF.

This clonotype was seen a handful of times. The V gene is TRBV12-5, the J gene TRBJ1-2; D not resolved. Germline V CDR1 and CDR2: LGHNT, FRNRAP. The CDR3 covers 14 residues. V lost 1 base and J lost 2, with 8 bases in between. CDR3 loop: CASGLATGNYGYTF. As DNA, the CDR3 is TGTGCTAGTGGTTTGGCGACCGGGAACTATGGCTACACCTTC.

This clonotype occurred a few times. This sequence joins TRBV11-2 and TRBJ2-5; D ambiguous. Trimming removed 7 bases at V and 1 base at J, with 16 bases between. CDR3 size: 15 residues. Looked up from germline, CDR1 is SGHAT and CDR2 is FQNNGV. The CDR3 sequence is CASTLVVGSQETQYF. CDR3 coding DNA: TGTGCCAGCACTCTAGTAGTAGGGTCCCAAGAGACCCAGTACTTC.

This clonotype was detected only a few times. This rearrangement joins TRBV4-1 to TRBJ2-3, with TRBD1 matching over 10 bases. V shed 4 bases, J shed 0 bases, and the junction held 4 bases outside the gene matches. CDR3 size: 16 residues. In germline, CDR1 is MGHRA, CDR2 YSYEKL. CDR3 nucleotides: TGCGCCAGCAGCCTCCGGACAGGGGGAAGCACAGATACGCAGTATTTT. This sequence encodes CASSLRTGGSTDTQYF.

J is TRBJ2-7 and V is TRBV21-1; the D segment call TRBD1 is taken from the table without a DNA check. TRBV21-1 counts as a pseudogene. This CDR3 spans 16 amino acids. CDR3 amino acids: CASSIGQGEITDEQYV. As DNA, the CDR3 is TGTGCCAGCAGCATTGGGCAGGGGGAGATTACGGACGAGCAGTACGTC.

The rearrangement uses TRBV7-9 and TRBJ2-5; D is perhaps TRBD1 (5 bases). The CDR3 is 14 amino acids. In germline, CDR1 is SEHNR, CDR2 FQNEAQ (reference sequence). V lost 2 bases, J lost 4 bases, and 11 bases lay in between. In nucleotides, the CDR3 is TGTGCCAGCAGCTTAAACAGGCCACGAGAGACCCAGTACTTC. This codes for CASSLNRPRETQYF.

DNA for the CDR3: TGTGCCAGCAGTGAAGGTGAGGGGAACACTGAAGCTTTCTTT. Amino acid sequence: CASSEGEGNTEAFF. The J gene is TRBJ1-1, the V gene TRBV2; D gene uncertain. V was cut by 1 base and J by 1 base, with 7 bases left in between. The CDR3 is made up of 14 amino acids. From germline, CDR1 is SNHLY and CDR2 FYNNEI.